This T cell receptor beta chain comes out of a study of shared clonotypes between healthy human individuals. Study at large: CD8 memory received one plate per donor, CD8 naive two, CD4 memory three and CD4 naive three. Study results and limitations: Sorted-subset sequencing was shown by rarefaction to be incomplete despite large depth.

As regards this clone: Its cognate antigen is unknown.

Germline V gives CDR1 MNHNY, CDR2 SVGAGI (reference sequence). The CDR3 spans 13 residues. Deletions cut 11 bases from V and 7 bases from J, with 15 bases between. Method: immunoSEQ multiplex PCR; TCRdb's copy keeps in-frame clones and lacks some. This table has some 2.1 million clones, roughly 94% appearing once. This chain links TRBV6-6 with TRBJ1-6; possible D gene TRBD1, 5 bases. The source of this sequence is a man aged 18 to 29 in good health. Sequencing was performed on naive CD4+ T cells sorted from blood. The subset is: CD45RA+ positively selected. The CDR3 protein is CAGGWGINSPLHF. CDR3 in DNA: TGTGCCGGGGGGTGGGGAATCAATTCACCCCTCCACTTT.